This T cell receptor (beta chain) was documented in a study of shared clonotypes between healthy human individuals. For each subset, genomic DNA was distributed in equal portions over several immunoSEQ plates. Produced via immunoSEQ multiplex PCR; TCRdb's table is partial and in-frame only. The sample has roughly 810,000 clones; about 96% are singletons. Study-wide points: The study found lower generation probabilities in non-shared clonotypes than in those shared by all four donors. Researchers sampled blood only, noting tissue repertoires likely differ.

Germline assignment: CDR1 SGHRS and CDR2 YFSETQ. J was trimmed by 4 bases and V by 0 bases; bases with no gene match: 3. The CDR3 contains 16 residues. CD45RO-negative CD8 cells positively selected for CCR7 made up the naive population, which excluded terminally differentiated effector memory CD45RA+ cells. On this clone itself: Its antigen is not known. In the same sample, other DNA sequences code for this CDR3.

The rearrangement joins TRBV5-1 to TRBJ2-7, with TRBD2 identical over 14 bases. Sequences were obtained from naive CD8+ T cells sorted from blood. The TCR sequence derives from a young man in good health. The CDR3 DNA reads as TGCGCCAGCAGCTTGGGACTAGCGGGAGGGTATTACGAGCAGTACTTC. This codes for CASSLGLAGGYYEQYF.